A single sample gave rise to the 30 T cell receptor beta chains below, sequenced in a study of cytomegalovirus exposure and HLA in healthy donors. Assay used: immunoSEQ multiplex PCR; TCRdb lists only in-frame clones, some missing. Counted here are about 220,000 clones, over 70% occurring once; the ten biggest clones make up over 12%. The sequencing input was PBMCs. The receptors were sampled from a woman younger than 45 in good health and CMV-seropositive.

This chain links TRBV10-3 with TRBJ1-4; D is possibly TRBD1 (6 bases). Trimming cost V 4 bases and J 8 bases, with 17 bases left between them. The CDR3 covers 15 residues. Per germline, CDR1 ENHRY and CDR2 SYGVKD. For the CDR3, the DNA is TGTGCCATCAGTGTGACGGACAGCTACGCCGAAAAACTGTTTTTT. This sequence encodes CAISVTDSYAEKLFF.

This chain links TRBV27 with TRBJ2-3, with a possible D match to TRBD2 (6 bases). Trimming stripped 8 bases from V and 0 bases from J, with 12 bases between. CDR3 length: 14 residues. Germline assignment: CDR1 MNHEY and CDR2 SMNVEV (reference sequence). The CDR3: CASAGTRSTDTQYF. The CDR3 coding sequence is TGTGCCAGCGCCGGGACTCGAAGCACAGATACGCAGTATTTT.

The chain couples TRBV6-5 to TRBJ2-2; D not certain. Trimming removed 6 bases from V and 4 bases from J, with 12 bases in between. CDR3 length: 14 residues. In germline, CDR1 is MNHEY, CDR2 SVGAGI. The CDR3 nucleotides are TGTGCCAGCAGCAAAGGGCCGGGCACCGGGGAGCTGTTTTTT. Residues: CASSKGPGTGELFF.

A remark on this clone: The same CDR3 is also encoded by other DNA sequences in this sample. The genes are TRBV27 and TRBJ2-1; D may match TRBD1 or TRBD2 (5 bases each). V was pared by 2 bases and J by 6 bases, with 8 bases between. Germline loops: CDR1 MNHEY, CDR2 SMNVEV (reference sequence). The CDR3 loop spans 13 amino acids. The CDR3 is CASSLRGRNEQFF. The CDR3 coding sequence is TGTGCCAGCAGTTTACGGGGACGCAATGAGCAGTTCTTC.

This rearrangement joins TRBV27 to TRBJ1-1, with D tentatively TRBD1 (6 bases). V lost 7 bases to trimming and J lost 3 bases, with 15 bases between them. Germline V CDR1 and CDR2: MNHEY, SMNVEV (reference sequence). CDR3 length equals 14 residues. The CDR3 is CASKQDRGDTEAFF. DNA of the CDR3: TGTGCCAGCAAGCAGGACAGAGGGGACACTGAAGCTTTCTTT.

This rearrangement joins TRBV6-5 to TRBJ1-2, with D uncertain. CDR3 length: 14 amino acids. In germline, CDR1 is MNHEY, CDR2 SVGAGI. V gave up 2 bases and J gave up 7 bases, with 14 bases separating them. CDR3 DNA: TGTGCCAGCAGTTACCTCCGCACTCAAAGTGGCTACACCTTC. Its translation: CASSYLRTQSGYTF.

V is TRBV7-3 and J is TRBJ2-1; D ambiguous. CDR1 and CDR2 from the germline V gene are SGHTA and FQGTGA. The CDR3 extends over 13 amino acids. The ends were cut back, 2 bases at V and 8 bases at J, with 10 bases in the middle. As DNA, the CDR3 is TGTGCCAGCAGCTTATCTGTACGCGATGAGCAGTTCTTC. Translation: CASSLSVRDEQFF.

The genes are TRBV30 and TRBJ1-1, with D tentatively TRBD1 (5 bases). Trimming took off 3 bases at V and 8 bases at J, with 25 bases between the two ends. Germline V gene data show CDR1 as GTSNPN and CDR2 as SVGIG (reference sequence). The CDR3 consists of 16 residues. Written as DNA, the CDR3 is TGTGCCTGGAGGGCCACCGGGACGGCCCACGCAACCGAAGCTTTCTTT. As protein: CAWRATGTAHATEAFF.

This chain connects TRBV2 to TRBJ1-1; TRBD1 is a possible D gene (6 bases). The germline V gene encodes CDR1 SNHLY and CDR2 FYNNEI. This CDR3 contains 14 residues. The ends were cut back, 6 bases at V and 4 bases at J, with 15 bases in the middle. CDR3 bases: TGTGCCAGCAGCGGGTGGAGGGGGGGCACTGAAGCTTTCTTT. Protein sequence: CASSGWRGGTEAFF.

This clone was observed once. The chain has TRBV7-6 and TRBJ1-4; possible D gene TRBD1, 6 bases. V gave up 5 bases and J gave up 7 bases, with 14 bases separating them. The CDR3 spans 14 residues. Germline CDR1 and CDR2: SGHVS and FNYEAQ. The CDR3: CASSPTGGGEKLFF. The CDR3 DNA is TGTGCCAGCAGCCCGACCGGGGGCGGTGAAAAACTGTTTTTT.

This clone was picked up a small number of times. The chain is built from TRBV5-4 and TRBJ2-5; 9 positions match TRBD2. The CDR3 spans 16 residues. Trimming at V came to 0 bases and at J to 7 bases, leaving 10 bases not matched to a gene. Germline CDR1 SGHNT, CDR2 YYREEE (reference sequence). CDR3 loop: CASSLGSGRLGGTQYF. CDR3 coding DNA: TGTGCCAGCAGCTTGGGTAGCGGGAGACTCGGTGGGACCCAGTACTTC.

The chain combines TRBV11-2 with TRBJ1-5; TRBD1 matches 8 bases. The V and J ends lost 2 bases and 5 bases, in that order; junction bases with no gene match: 2. CDR3 length equals 14 residues. Germline loops: CDR1 SGHAT, CDR2 FQNNGV. CDR3 sequence reads: CASSLKQGDQPQHF. The CDR3 bases are TGTGCCAGCAGCTTAAAACAGGGGGATCAGCCCCAGCATTTT.

This clone was detected only once. J is TRBJ2-2 and V is TRBV5-1; 9 bases line up with TRBD2. The junction had 10 bases not matched to a gene; V was cut back by 4 bases and J by 6 bases. The CDR3 has 16 amino acids. The germline V gene has CDR1 SGHRS and CDR2 YFSETQ. The CDR3 bases are TGCGCCAGCAGCCCGACTAGCGGAGGAGACCCCGGGGAGCTGTTTTTT. Translated, it gives CASSPTSGGDPGELFF.

The rearrangement joins TRBV7-2 to TRBJ2-7; D not certain. Germline V CDR1 and CDR2: SGHTA, FQGNSA. The CDR3 loop spans 12 amino acids. Between the trimmed V and J ends, which lost 5 bases and 3 bases, there was a span of 8 bases. CDR3 in amino acids: CASSPADYEQYF. The CDR3 DNA follows: TGTGCCAGCAGCCCCGCAGACTACGAGCAGTACTTC. Full variable domain (missing parts from reference TRBV7-2 and TRBJ2-7): GAGVSQSPSNKVTEKGKDVELRCDPISGHTALYWYRQSLGQGLEFLIYFQGNSAPDKSGLPSDRFSAERTGGSVSTLTIQRTQQEDSAVYLCASSPADYEQYFGPGTRLTVT.

The table lists this clone with a count of one. V is TRBV6-5 and J is TRBJ1-2; no firm D call. Germline loops: CDR1 MNHEY, CDR2 SVGAGI. With 6 bases removed from V and 0 bases from J, the gap between germline ends came to 8 bases. This CDR3 has 13 residues. The CDR3 is CASSLGANYGYTF. The CDR3 nucleotides are TGTGCCAGCAGCTTGGGAGCTAACTATGGCTACACCTTC.

The chain employs TRBV6-6 and TRBJ1-3, with 8 bases matching TRBD1. Germline lookup yields CDR1 MNHNY and CDR2 SVGAGI (reference sequence). Losses at the gene ends were 7 bases for V and 3 bases for J; bases not matched to a gene: 5. The CDR3 is 14 amino acids. The chain's CDR3 is CASKGTGGGNTIYF. CDR3 bases: TGTGCCAGCAAGGGAACAGGGGGTGGAAACACCATATATTTT.

This chain uses TRBV7-9 with TRBJ1-2; D gene unclear. The germline V and J ends were trimmed by 1 base and 7 bases, with 7 bases remaining between them. Germline V gives CDR1 SEHNR, CDR2 FQNEAQ (reference sequence). This CDR3 region has 12 residues. This CDR3 is CASSLDGGGYTF. DNA for the CDR3: TGTGCCAGCAGCTTAGATGGCGGTGGCTACACCTTC. The complete variable domain, with remaining parts taken from reference TRBV7-9 and TRBJ1-2, reads DTGVSQNPRHKITKRGQNVTFRCDPISEHNRLYWYRQTLGQGPEFLTYFQNEAQLEKSRLLSDRFSAERPKGSFSTLEIQRTEQGDSAMYLCASSLDGGGYTFGSGTRLTVV.

The V gene is TRBV30, the J gene TRBJ1-1, with D possibly matching TRBD1 (5 bases). V lost 3 bases, J lost 3 bases, and 14 bases lay in between. The CDR3 sequence is 14 residues long. In germline, CDR1 is GTSNPN, CDR2 SVGIG (reference sequence). The DNA for the CDR3 is TGTGCCTGGAGCCGAGGGGACCGGTACACTGAAGCTTTCTTT. The encoded protein is CAWSRGDRYTEAFF.

This chain connects TRBV27 to TRBJ2-7; D unresolved. Trimming removed 7 bases from V and 0 bases from J, with 10 bases in between. CDR1 and CDR2 from the germline V gene are MNHEY and SMNVEV (reference sequence). This CDR3 has 13 amino acids. CDR3 loop: CASKAGLSYEQYF. The CDR3 nucleotides read TGTGCCAGCAAAGCCGGTCTCTCCTACGAGCAGTACTTC.

In its sample, this clone was seen many times. The genes are TRBV20-1 and TRBJ2-7; no clear D. Trimming pared 5 bases from V and 5 bases from J, leaving 10 bases between. Germline-derived CDR1 and CDR2 are DFQATT and SNEGSKA (reference sequence). This CDR3 has 11 amino acids. CDR3 nucleotide sequence: TGCAGTGCTTCTCAGGCAGACGAGCAGTACTTC. It codes for CSASQADEQYF.

This chain links TRBV19 with TRBJ1-5; perhaps TRBD1 as D (5 bases). Per germline, CDR1 LNHDA and CDR2 SQIVND (reference sequence). Deletions cut 4 bases from V and 8 bases from J, with 12 bases between. The CDR3 is made up of 13 amino acids. CDR3 in DNA: TGTGCCAGTAGTACCTCTCTGGGGGAGCCCCAGCATTTT. Its translation: CASSTSLGEPQHF.

CDR3 coding DNA: TGTGCCAGCAGCTTGAGGGGGGGCCGAGAGCAGTACTTC. It encodes CASSLRGGREQYF. The V and J genes are TRBV5-4 and TRBJ2-7; a possible D gene is TRBD2 (7 bases). This CDR3 has 13 amino acids. Germline CDR1 SGHNT, CDR2 YYREEE (reference sequence). V was trimmed by 1 base and J by 7 bases, leaving 12 bases between them.

The CDR3 region is CASDRSLLANYGYTF. In DNA, the CDR3 is TGTGCCAGTGACAGGTCTCTTTTAGCTAACTATGGCTACACCTTC. The rearrangement links TRBV2 to TRBJ1-2; a weak D match, TRBD1 (6 bases). This CDR3 comprises 15 residues. Trimming removed 9 bases from V and 0 bases from J, with 17 bases in between. Germline CDR1 and CDR2: SNHLY and FYNNEI.

The V and J genes are TRBV5-8 and TRBJ1-2; 9 bases are a match to TRBD1. After removal of 3 bases from V and 3 bases from J, the junction contained 0 bases not matched to a gene. There are 13 residues in the CDR3. Germline CDR1 is SGHTS and CDR2 is YDEGEE. CDR3 DNA: TGTGCCAGCAGCTGGGACAGGGACTATGGCTACACCTTC. Its protein is CASSWDRDYGYTF.

This rearrangement joins TRBV29-1 to TRBJ2-1; 8 bases align to TRBD2. Germline V gene sequence: CDR1 SQVTM, CDR2 ANQGSEA. V lost 4 bases and J lost 5; bases outside the gene matches: 7. CDR3 length equals 14 residues. The DNA for the CDR3 is TGCAGCGTTGGACCGGGACTAGTCAACAATGAGCAGTTCTTC. It specifies CSVGPGLVNNEQFF.

J is TRBJ1-1 and V is TRBV28, with D hard to call. The germline V and J ends were trimmed by 2 bases and 5 bases, with 6 bases remaining between them. CDR1 and CDR2 from the germline V gene are MDHEN and SYDVKM. This CDR3 region has 12 residues. The CDR3 is CASSLLGTEAFF. The CDR3 region has the DNA TGTGCCAGCAGTTTACTGGGGACTGAAGCTTTCTTT.

The chain combines TRBV4-3 with TRBJ2-1, with a weak D call TRBD1 (5 bases). Germline V gene data show CDR1 as LGHNA and CDR2 as YSLEER. The CDR3 runs 13 residues. The V and J ends lost 4 bases and 5 bases respectively, with 9 bases between them. The CDR3, as DNA: TGCGCCAGCAGCCCCGGACATAACAATGAGCAGTTCTTC. Encoded protein: CASSPGHNNEQFF.

The chain couples TRBV7-8 to TRBJ2-3; D may be TRBD2 (6 bases). The CDR3 runs to 14 residues. The germline V gene has CDR1 SGHVS and CDR2 FQNEAQ. V was shortened by 8 bases and J by 3 bases, with 15 bases between the two germline ends. CDR3 amino acids: CASDEVGGTDTQYF. CDR3 coding DNA: TGTGCCAGCGACGAGGTCGGGGGTACAGATACGCAGTATTTT.

The V call is TRBV5-6, the J call TRBJ1-3; D is possibly TRBD1 (5 bases). The CDR3 length is 14 residues. V gave up 4 bases and J gave up 0 bases, with 8 bases separating them. The germline V gene encodes CDR1 SGHDT and CDR2 YYEEEE. CDR3 DNA sequence: TGTGCCAGCAGCCTGGACAACTCTGGAAACACCATATATTTT. This sequence encodes CASSLDNSGNTIYF.

V and J are TRBV4-1 and TRBJ2-7; 9 bases agree with TRBD2. This CDR3 has 15 amino acids. J was trimmed by 0 bases and V by 1 base; bases with no gene match: 1. Germline V gene lookup returns CDR1 MGHRA and CDR2 YSYEKL. This chain's CDR3 is CASSQGLADSYEQYF. In nucleotides, the CDR3 is TGCGCCAGCAGCCAAGGACTAGCGGACTCCTACGAGCAGTACTTC.